This is a list of T cell receptor beta chains from one sample in a study of cytomegalovirus exposure and HLA in healthy donors. Produced via immunoSEQ multiplex PCR; TCRdb's table is partial and in-frame only. The sample lists over 85,000 clones, about four fifths occurring once. Sequenced sample: PBMCs. The receptors shown here come from a woman in her thirties or forties in good health and CMV-seronegative. Both conserved end residues are part of each CDR3. A D gene is named only where the DNA matches it firmly. Clone size, where shown, is once, few, many, or a class for clones that have expanded.

V	size	J	D	CDR3	DNA
TRBV6-1	NA	TRBJ2-3	TRBD2	CASSESPGGGRADTQYF	TGTGCCAGCAGTGAATCCCCCGGCGGGGGGCGGGCAGATACGCAGTATTTT
TRBV6-1	few	TRBJ2-7	TRBD1	CASSDKGAILSYEQYF	TGTGCCAGCAGTGATAAGGGGGCCATACTCTCCTACGAGCAGTACTTC
TRBV19	NA	TRBJ2-6	NA	CASLSTSYGGANVLTF	TGTGCCAGTCTATCCACCTCGTATGGTGGGGCCAACGTCCTGACTTTC
TRBV9	NA	TRBJ1-6	TRBD1	CASSPSDRINSPLHF	TGTGCCAGCAGCCCCTCGGACAGGATTAATTCACCCCTCCACTTT
TRBV7-2	NA	TRBJ2-1	NA	CASSPQGSNEQFF	TGTGCCAGCAGCCCCCAGGGGAGCAATGAGCAGTTCTTC
TRBV30	once	TRBJ1-4	NA	CAWSPGSGVLFF	TGTGCCTGGTCCCCCGGGTCCGGAGTACTGTTTTTT
TRBV7-3	NA	TRBJ2-1	TRBD2	CASRQTGGGGYNEQFF	TGTGCCAGCAGACAGACTGGCGGGGGGGGCTACAATGAGCAGTTCTTC
TRBV29-1	NA	TRBJ1-5	NA	CSVVSGSNQPQHF	TGCAGCGTCGTATCAGGGTCCAATCAGCCCCAGCATTTT
TRBV7-9	few	TRBJ1-1	NA	CASSQANTEAFF	TGTGCCAGCAGCCAAGCGAACACTGAAGCTTTCTTT
TRBV29-1	NA	TRBJ1-5	NA	CSARGVGQPQHF	TGCAGCGCGCGGGGGGTGGGTCAGCCCCAGCATTTT
TRBV18	NA	TRBJ2-1	TRBD2	CASSPGLAAYNEQFF	TGTGCCAGCTCACCGGGACTAGCTGCTTACAATGAGCAGTTCTTC